This passage covers 4 T cell receptor beta chains from one sample sequenced in a study of T cells in tuberculosis. After thawing and overnight rest, PBMC were stained with GMM-loaded CD1B tetramer, viability dye and anti-CD3 for sorting. The lipid loaded on the CD1B tetramers was C32 glucose monomycolate from Rhodococcus equi. This table comes from immunoSEQ multiplex PCR, and its TCRdb copy is limited to in-frame clones, with some not included. Of 85,000 to 90,000 clones in the sample, more than 75% are singletons; the top ten hold 1.9%. Sequencing input: CD1b-GMM tetramer-negative cells sorted from PBMCs. The receptors here all came from an adult woman with latent tuberculosis.

J is TRBJ2-7 and V is TRBV5-4, with D perhaps matching TRBD2 (5 bases). V lost 3 bases and J 6 bases, leaving 16 bases between the germline ends. The CDR3 loop spans 14 amino acids. Germline CDR1 SGHNT, CDR2 YYREEE (reference sequence). The CDR3, as DNA: TGTGCCAGCAGCTGGTCGGGATCCGAACCCGAGCAGTACTTC. This encodes CASSWSGSEPEQYF.

The chain combines TRBV7-2 with TRBJ2-3; TRBD2 matches at 10 bases. The CDR3 has 16 residues. Germline lookup yields CDR1 SGHTA and CDR2 FQGNSA. J gave up 11 bases and V 1 base, and 12 bases lay outside the gene matches. This CDR3 is CASSLDLAGATGVQYF. The CDR3 DNA reads TGTGCCAGCAGCTTAGATCTAGCGGGGGCCACCGGGGTGCAGTATTTT.

The genes are TRBV2 and TRBJ1-5; 9 bases align to TRBD1. J lost 5 bases, V lost 6 bases, and 8 bases had no gene match. CDR1 and CDR2 (germline): SNHLY, FYNNEI. This CDR3 is 15 amino acids long. The DNA for the CDR3 is TGTGCCAGCAGCGAGACAGGGGGAGCGCATCAGCCCCAGCATTTT. This codes for CASSETGGAHQPQHF.

The chain combines TRBV11-2 with TRBJ1-2, with D unresolved. V lost 6 bases to trimming and J lost 2 bases, with 13 bases between them. The CDR3 runs 14 residues. The germline V gene encodes CDR1 SGHAT and CDR2 FQNNGV. CDR3 in amino acids: CASSAGSGNYGYTF. CDR3 DNA sequence: TGTGCCAGCAGTGCAGGCTCGGGGAACTATGGCTACACCTTC.